This TCR beta chain appears in the sequencing data of a study of T cells after yellow fever vaccination (dated by TCRdb to about 2019). General notes on the study: Libraries from fractions with low cell numbers were prepared with the SMART-Seq v4 Ultra Low Input RNA kit. To follow T-cell clones before and after both primary and booster YFV17D yellow fever vaccination, bulk TCR alpha and beta repertoires underwent longitudinal sequencing. Two healthy male donors made up the cohort, one aged 18 to 30 years and the other aged 30 to 39 years. Blood was collected at multiple timepoints before and after primary and secondary immunization, and bulk PBMC replicates and cell subsets were isolated.

From cysteine to phenylalanine, the CDR3 is 13 amino acids long. Left in the record is the CDR3 DNA by itself, 39 bases read in frame from the first base. CDR1 is given as LNHDA and CDR2 as SQIVND, both from the germline V gene (reference sequence). Trimming at the junction amounts to 7 bases on V and 1 base on J, and the germline ends lie 10 bases apart. Overall study outcomes, separate from this receptor: The secondary T-cell response was weaker than the primary response but faster, peaking on day 5 instead of day 15. Only a couple of donors were included in the study, so the extent to which the findings can be generalized is limited. After the booster, most of the clones that had expanded following primary vaccination were detected again (almost 98% of CD4 and 85% to 90% of CD8), which suggests that memory was broadly maintained. A small fraction of clonotypes showed up in both the CD4 and CD8 compartments, probably as a result of convergent recombination. FACS-sorted repertoires could contain abundant contaminating clonotypes from the bulk population, so computational filtering was required.

This clonotype has just a few counts. Its recognized antigen is unknown. No base quality information exists; no much larger clone differs at one position. What this sample's treatment or condition label stands for: live attenuated yellow fever vaccine strain. PBMCs were isolated from peripheral blood using a standard Ficoll-Paque protocol. Dynabeads CD4 and CD8 positive selection kits were used to isolate the CD4 and CD8 T-cell fractions. RNA was extracted with TriZol from bulk PBMCs, CD4 and CD8 fractions, and dextramer-positive and dextramer-negative fractions. The instrument was an Illumina NovaSeq 6000. TCR cDNA was made using 5'RACE template switching, a step that added a universal primer site and unique molecular identifiers. Priming for cDNA synthesis came from both the TCR alpha and TCR beta constant segments. Two PCR steps were used to amplify libraries, with sample barcodes and sequencing adapters being added in the second step. Libraries were sequenced on Illumina HiSeq 2500 (2x100 bp) or NovaSeq (2x150 bp). In the authors' own workflow: Reads were demultiplexed and collapsed into UMI consensus sequences with MIGEC, and V(D)J alignment was performed with MiXCR. Vaccine-responding clonotypes were defined with edgeR using replicate PBMC samples, requiring FDR below 0.01 and a log2 fold change above 5 up to day 15. CD4 or CD8 identity was assigned to each bulk clonotype according to whether the clonotype was present at higher abundance in the sequenced CD4 repertoire or the sequenced CD8 repertoire. TCRdb applied fastp at Q25 and MiXCR to the public reads, then kept only in-frame beta chains. Each CDR3 protein gets just one entry, which takes the most common genes and DNA from the rows behind it. TCRdb, not the authors, supplied the V and J calls. This sample is represented by hundreds of thousands of distinct CDR3 sequences; around 12% of them were singletons. Jointly, the top ten make up 3.2% of the sample.

This receptor was taken from a man aged 18 to 35 who received the YFV17D yellow fever vaccine. The chain is encoded by TRBV19 joined to TRBJ1-1, with no confidently assigned D gene. Sequencing used CD4+ T cells sorted from PBMCs, obtained 15 days after the yellow fever booster vaccination. The nucleotide sequence is TGTGCCAGTATGCCGGGATGGAACACTGAAGCTTTCTTT. This codes for CASMPGWNTEAFF.